This is a list of T cell receptor beta chains from one sample in a study of blood T cell repertoires in COVID-19. Profiling relied on immunoSEQ multiplex PCR, and the TCRdb table lists in-frame clones only, not all of them. The sample has 150,000 or so clones, roughly nine tenths seen once; the top ten hold 5%. Sequences were obtained from peripheral blood. The receptors were sampled from a human donor in a cohort sampled during active COVID-19. The CDR3 runs from the conserved cysteine through the conserved F or W. D genes are given only for firm matches. Size values are once, few and many counts, or a class for expanded clones, and some rows have none.

abundance | j_gene | v_gene | d_gene | CDR3aa | CDR3nt
few | TRBJ1-1 | TRBV7-9 | . | CASSQGLPEAEAFF | TGTGCCAGCAGCCAGGGACTGCCGGAGGCTGAAGCTTTCTTT
. | TRBJ1-5 | TRBV19 | . | CASSIARAVVQPQHF | TGTGCCAGTAGTATAGCCAGGGCGGTAGTTCAGCCCCAGCATTTT
few | TRBJ1-5 | TRBV7-9 | . | CASSLAGAGNQPQHF | TGTGCCAGCAGCTTAGCTGGGGCCGGCAATCAGCCCCAGCATTTT
. | TRBJ2-1 | TRBV15 | . | CATSRERGSHPGMGQFF | TGTGCCACCAGCAGAGAAAGAGGTAGCCATCCTGGAATGGGGCAGTTCTTC
. | TRBJ2-1 | TRBV9 | . | CASSRVLAPPNNEQFF | TGTGCCAGCAGCCGAGTCCTAGCGCCCCCGAACAATGAGCAGTTCTTC
. | TRBJ1-5 | TRBV27 | . | CASAKWGREGNQPQHF | TGTGCCAGCGCAAAGTGGGGCAGGGAGGGCAATCAGCCCCAGCATTTT
. | TRBJ2-1 | TRBV27 | . | CASSLSPLNGSYNEQFF | TGTGCCAGCAGTTTATCGCCCCTAAATGGCTCCTACAATGAGCAGTTCTTC
. | TRBJ2-7 | TRBV4-3 | . | CASSQNRGPYEQYF | TGCGCCAGCAGCCAGAATAGAGGGCCCTACGAGCAGTACTTC
. | TRBJ2-3 | TRBV24-1 | . | CATSDLIADTQYF | TGTGCCACCAGTGACCTAATAGCAGATACGCAGTATTTT
. | TRBJ2-5 | TRBV4-1 | . | CASSQDKPVANGTETQYF | TGCGCCAGCAGCCAAGATAAGCCGGTAGCGAATGGAACGGAGACCCAGTACTTC
. | TRBJ2-7 | TRBV3-1/TRBV3-2 | TRBD1 | CASSLFSPGRGTYEQYF | TGTGCCAGCAGCCTTTTTTCCCCCGGCAGGGGGACCTACGAGCAGTACTTC